The present TCR beta chain was sequenced within a study of preoperative IRX-2 immunotherapy in early breast cancer. Germline V gene sequence: CDR1 SEHNR, CDR2 FQNEAQ (reference sequence). Losses at the gene ends were 5 bases for V and 2 bases for J; bases not matched to a gene: 8. This CDR3 region has 17 residues. Sample treatment: preoperative locoregional IRX-2 cytokine immunotherapy. This phase Ib study tested locoregional IRX-2 cytokine immunotherapy given before surgery. Here immunoSEQ multiplex PCR was the method, and the copy in TCRdb shows in-frame clones only, minus some. The profile shows around 35,000 clones, about 96% of them singletons.

This TCR came from a human donor with breast cancer. The biological material was taken from a patient treated with IRX-2 immunotherapy. V usage is TRBV7-9 and J usage is TRBJ2-1, with 11 bases aligning to TRBD2. The chain's CDR3 is CASSRTTSGGTYNEQFF. The DNA of the CDR3 is TGTGCCAGCAGCCGGACCACTAGCGGGGGCACCTACAATGAGCAGTTCTTC.